The source of this T cell receptor (beta chain) is a study of a mutant IDH1 vaccine in newly diagnosed glioma. The overall study: Patients were pretreated with radiotherapy, temozolomide, or both, mostly both.

CDR3 size: 14 residues. The germline V gene encodes CDR1 GTSNPN and CDR2 SVGIG (reference sequence). V dropped 0 bases and J dropped 6 bases, with 12 bases sitting between them. As to this clone: Its antigen is currently unknown.

Produced via immunoSEQ multiplex PCR; TCRdb's table is partial and in-frame only. The repertoire holds 56,000 or so clones, 76% seen once, with roughly 5% in the top ten. Time point specified: week 47, end of study. Every vaccine dose comprised 300 ug of mutant IDH1 20-mer peptide plus topical imiquimod. The clonotype was recovered from a woman in her thirties or forties with glioma. Some clones in this sample may be carry-over from other donors' samples. Here the sequenced sample was PBMCs, taken from a glioma patient whose treatment included an IDH1 peptide vaccine. The rearrangement joins TRBV30 to TRBJ1-3, with unresolved D. The chain's CDR3 is CAWSVGLKENTIYF. The CDR3 DNA sequence: TGTGCCTGGAGTGTGGGCCTCAAGGAAAACACCATATATTTT.